A single sample gave rise to the 28 T cell receptor beta chains below, sequenced in a study of T cells after yellow fever vaccination. TCRdb re-analysed the 5' RACE reads in MiXCR, keeping a single row per CDR3 protein. Of hundreds of thousands of distinct CDR3 sequences detected, approximately 12% appear once; the ten largest clones hold 3.2%. The sample here was CD4+ T cells sorted from PBMCs, taken 15 days after the yellow fever booster vaccination. These receptors all come from a man aged 18 to 35 who received the YFV17D yellow fever vaccine.

This clonotype was detected only once. The rearrangement links TRBV6-1 to TRBJ2-5; 7 bases line up with TRBD1. CDR3 length equals 16 residues. V dropped 7 bases and J dropped 4; count of bases not matched to a gene: 15. Germline CDR1 reads MNHNS; CDR2 reads SASEGT. The CDR3 region is CASTLLRDSGGETQYF. CDR3 coding DNA: TGTGCCAGCACCCTTCTCCGGGACAGCGGCGGAGAGACCCAGTACTTC.

A few counts support this clonotype. The chain couples TRBV5-1 to TRBJ2-3; possibly TRBD2 for D (5 bases). Deletions cut 3 bases from V and 0 bases from J, with 14 bases between. Germline V gene lookup returns CDR1 SGHRS and CDR2 YFSETQ. The CDR3 runs to 16 residues. The CDR3 nucleotides read TGCGCCAGCAGCTCTGCCGGGCGGACTAGCACAGATACGCAGTATTTT. This sequence encodes CASSSAGRTSTDTQYF.

With respect to this clonotype: The germline gene is not matched at one end of the junction; a read error may be the cause. The gene calls are TRBV7-3 and TRBJ2-3; TRBD2 aligns across 7 bases. Germline CDR1 and CDR2: SGHTA and FQGTGA. CDR3 length: 17 residues. The CDR3 sequence is CASSSQLLRGMTDPQYF. Here the CDR3 DNA reads TGTGCCAGCAGCTCCCAGCTTCTGCGGGGGATGACAGATCCGCAGTATTTT. Full variable domain (remainder filled in from reference TRBV7-3 and TRBJ2-3): GAGVSQTPSNKVTEKGKYVELRCDPISGHTALYWYRQSLGQGPEFLIYFQGTGAADDSGLPNDRFFAVRPEGSVSTLKIQRTERGDSAVYLCASSSQLLRGMTDPQYFGPGTRLTVL.

The V call is TRBV9, the J call TRBJ2-1, with 8 bases that match TRBD2. The CDR3 contains 13 residues. The germline gives CDR1 SGDLS, CDR2 YYNGEE. V lost 0 bases, J lost 10 bases, and 3 bases stayed unmatched. The CDR3 is CASSVATGGEQFF. The CDR3 region has the DNA TGTGCCAGCAGCGTAGCTACGGGGGGGGAGCAGTTCTTC.

The CDR3 region has the DNA TGTGCCAGCAGCCCCGACAGGGGTCGGTACTATGGCTACACCTTC. The encoded protein is CASSPDRGRYYGYTF. The V call is TRBV5-6, the J call TRBJ1-2; 8 nucleotides line up with TRBD1. The CDR3 is made up of 15 amino acids. V lost 4 bases to trimming and J lost 3 bases; unmatched junction nucleotides: 8. Germline values: CDR1 SGHDT, CDR2 YYEEEE.

This clonotype was seen a few times. The chain has TRBV7-2 and TRBJ2-5, with 10 bases identical to TRBD1. Trimming at V came to 4 bases and at J to 4 bases, leaving 6 bases not matched to a gene. The germline V gene has CDR1 SGHTA and CDR2 FQGNSA. The CDR3 loop spans 15 amino acids. In DNA form, the CDR3 reads TGTGCCAGCAGCTCCCAGCGGGACAGGGGAGAGACCCAGTACTTC. It yields the protein CASSSQRDRGETQYF.

This sequence joins TRBV5-1 and TRBJ1-4; tentative D call: TRBD1 (5 bases). The CDR3 has 16 residues. Between the trimmed V and J ends, which lost 3 bases and 7 bases, there was a span of 19 bases. Germline CDR1 is SGHRS and CDR2 is YFSETQ. The CDR3 nucleotides are TGCGCCAGCAGCTCTGGGGGGGTTCCGGGCGGTGAAAAACTGTTTTTT. This encodes CASSSGGVPGGEKLFF.

This clonotype was seen a few times. The chain uses TRBV6-5 and TRBJ2-5; 10 nucleotides align to TRBD1. Germline values: CDR1 MNHEY, CDR2 SVGAGI. This CDR3 is built from 17 residues. Germline trimming cut 6 bases from V and 2 bases from J; bases unmatched to any gene: 12. This chain's CDR3 is CASSRPGQGIVQETQYF. For the CDR3, the DNA is TGTGCCAGCAGCCGCCCGGGACAGGGGATAGTACAAGAGACCCAGTACTTC.

At least ten counts were recorded for this clonotype. The chain employs TRBV19 and TRBJ2-2; D is perhaps TRBD1 (6 bases). This CDR3 has 13 amino acids. V lost 8 bases and J lost 2, with 9 bases in between. CDR1 and CDR2 from the germline V gene are LNHDA and SQIVND (reference sequence). The CDR3, as DNA: TGTGCCAGTGCAGGGGCTAACACCGGGGAGCTGTTTTTT. Amino acids: CASAGANTGELFF.

Ten or more counts support this clonotype. V and J are TRBV5-1 and TRBJ2-1; 11 bases map to TRBD2. This CDR3 spans 17 amino acids. Germline trimming cut 4 bases from V and 3 bases from J; bases unmatched to any gene: 9. The germline V gene encodes CDR1 SGHRS and CDR2 YFSETQ. In nucleotides, the CDR3 is TGCGCCAGCAGCCCATCTAGCGGGGGGACCAACTACAATGAGCAGTTCTTC. This translates into CASSPSSGGTNYNEQFF. The complete variable domain, with remaining parts taken from reference TRBV5-1 and TRBJ2-1, reads KAGVTQTPRYLIKTRGQQVTLSCSPISGHRSVSWYQQTPGQGLQFLFEYFSETQRNKGNFPGRFSGRQFSNSRSEMNVSTLELGDSALYLCASSPSSGGTNYNEQFFGPGTRLTVL.

The chain recombines TRBV4-3 with TRBJ2-1; maybe TRBD2 (6 bases). CDR1 and CDR2 (germline): LGHNA, YSLEER. Trimming removed 4 bases from V and 0 bases from J, with 19 bases in between. The CDR3 has 18 residues. In DNA, the CDR3 is TGCGCCAGCAGCCTCAAGTCCGGCGGGGTGAGCTCCTACAATGAGCAGTTCTTC. As protein: CASSLKSGGVSSYNEQFF.

The rearrangement joins TRBV27 to TRBJ2-3; TRBD2 matches at 13 bases. Trimming cost V 6 bases and J 2 bases; bases outside gene matches: 5. Germline assignment: CDR1 MNHEY and CDR2 SMNVEV (reference sequence). This CDR3 spans 16 amino acids. The CDR3 DNA reads TGTGCCAGCAGACGGACTAGCGGGGGACTCACAGATACGCAGTATTTT. This sequence encodes CASRRTSGGLTDTQYF.

In its sample, this clonotype was seen a few times. V usage is TRBV7-2 and J usage is TRBJ1-6; D possibly corresponds to TRBD1 (5 bases). Germline lookup yields CDR1 SGHTA and CDR2 FQGNSA. The CDR3 contains 15 residues. V gave up 6 bases and J gave up 3 bases, with 12 bases separating them. The CDR3 loop reads CASRAGINYNSPLHF. In DNA form, the CDR3 reads TGTGCCAGCAGGGCAGGGATTAACTATAATTCACCCCTCCACTTT.

The chain joins TRBV5-1 to TRBJ2-5, with 7 positions matching TRBD1. CDR3 length: 14 amino acids. Germline assignment: CDR1 SGHRS and CDR2 YFSETQ. The V gene end was trimmed by 4 bases and the J gene end by 5 bases; junction bases not matched to a gene: 8. In DNA, the CDR3 is TGCGCCAGCAGCCACGGACAGGTTAGGGAGACCCAGTACTTC. Amino acid sequence: CASSHGQVRETQYF.

This chain connects TRBV12-3 or TRBV12-4 to TRBJ1-2, with D tentatively TRBD1 (5 bases). Trimming shortened V by 5 bases and J by 4 bases, and 11 bases separated the two germline ends. The CDR3 spans 13 residues. The CDR3 DNA reads TGTGCCAGCAGTCCCCCGGGACCCTATGGCTACACCTTC. This translates into CASSPPGPYGYTF.

The chain recombines TRBV5-6 with TRBJ2-3, with 9 bases that match TRBD1. V shed 7 bases, J shed 4 bases, and the junction held 7 bases outside the gene matches. This CDR3 contains 14 residues. Germline V gene data show CDR1 as SGHDT and CDR2 as YYEEEE. CDR3 coding DNA: TGTGCCAGCTCCTGGGACAGGGATGCAGATACGCAGTATTTT. Residues: CASSWDRDADTQYF.

The chain has TRBV30 and TRBJ1-2; a possible D gene is TRBD1 (5 bases). Trimming took 3 bases from V and 5 from J, leaving 13 bases between them. Germline V gene sequence: CDR1 GTSNPN, CDR2 SVGIG (reference sequence). The CDR3 is made up of 13 amino acids. CDR3 protein: CAWRPGSPYGYTF. DNA for the CDR3: TGTGCCTGGAGACCAGGGTCCCCGTATGGCTACACCTTC.

This sequence joins TRBV3-1 and TRBJ2-1; D perhaps matches TRBD1 (6 bases). This CDR3 region has 16 residues. V lost 1 base and J 12 bases, leaving 22 bases between the germline ends. Germline V CDR1 and CDR2: LGHDT, YNNKEL (reference sequence). The CDR3 sequence is CASSQGSTAGGIGQFF. The CDR3 bases are TGTGCCAGCAGCCAAGGGAGTACAGCTGGGGGCATTGGGCAGTTCTTC.

This clonotype was seen more than once but under ten times. The chain is built from TRBV28 and TRBJ2-7; TRBD2 agrees at 9 bases. V was clipped by 4 bases and J by 3 bases; unmatched bases: 4. From germline, CDR1 is MDHEN and CDR2 SYDVKM. This CDR3 region has 14 residues. The CDR3 DNA reads TGTGCCAGCAGTTCCGCGGGAGGGTTCTACGAGCAGTACGTC. This gives the protein CASSSAGGFYEQYV.

The gene calls are TRBV29-1 and TRBJ2-3; 9 bases are a match to TRBD2. The CDR3 sequence is 14 residues long. The germline V gene encodes CDR1 SQVTM and CDR2 ANQGSEA. The V segment lost 4 bases and the J segment 4 bases; nucleotides outside the gene matches: 6. CDR3 protein: CSVVVLAGSDTQYF. The CDR3 DNA is TGCAGCGTTGTCGTGCTAGCGGGGTCAGATACGCAGTATTTT.

This clonotype was seen more than once but under ten times. The V call is TRBV5-1, the J call TRBJ2-7; 7 bases match TRBD1. The CDR3 covers 15 residues. The germline gives CDR1 SGHRS, CDR2 YFSETQ. V lost 4 bases and J lost 4; bases outside the gene matches: 11. In nucleotides, the CDR3 is TGCGCCAGCAGCCCCCCTACAGGGGTGTTTTACGAGCAGTACTTC. This gives the protein CASSPPTGVFYEQYF.

V usage is TRBV7-9 and J usage is TRBJ2-3, with 9 bases identical to TRBD2. The trim removed 5 bases at V and 4 bases at J, leaving 7 bases unmatched. The CDR3 covers 15 residues. The germline CDR1 and CDR2 sequences are SEHNR and FQNEAQ (reference sequence). CDR3 residues: CASSKPGLASDTQYF. CDR3 nucleotides: TGTGCCAGCAGCAAACCGGGACTAGCCTCAGATACGCAGTATTTT.

In this sample, this clonotype turned up a few times. The chain carries TRBV23-1 and TRBJ1-6; D gene ambiguous. TRBV23-1 counts as an open reading frame of uncertain function. This CDR3 comprises 14 residues. V shed 6 bases and J shed 5 bases, with 11 bases lying between them. Here the CDR3 DNA reads TGCGCCAGCAGGCCTGACTCAAATAATTCACCCCTCCACTTT. Translation: CASRPDSNNSPLHF.

This chain links TRBV11-1 with TRBJ2-7; 7 nucleotides align to TRBD1. This CDR3 is 15 amino acids long. Per the germline V gene, CDR1 is SGHAT and CDR2 is FQDESV (reference sequence). Trimming took 4 bases from V and 2 from J; bases not matched to a gene: 8. The CDR3 sequence is CASSSPGQSPYEQYF. CDR3 nucleotide sequence: TGTGCCAGCAGCTCCCCGGGACAGTCACCCTACGAGCAGTACTTC.

This clonotype appeared a few times. The chain couples TRBV28 to TRBJ2-1, with D perhaps given as TRBD1 or TRBD2 (5 bases each). This CDR3 is 15 amino acids long. Trimming cost V 5 bases and J 7 bases, with 18 bases left between them. The V gene's germline CDR1 is MDHEN and CDR2 SYDVKM. The CDR3 here is CASSDGTRRSNEQFF. The CDR3, as DNA: TGTGCCAGCAGTGACGGGACCCGCAGGAGTAATGAGCAGTTCTTC.

This chain joins TRBV5-1 and TRBJ1-1, with 10 bases that match TRBD1. Germline V CDR1 and CDR2: SGHRS, YFSETQ. There are 14 residues in the CDR3. The V and J ends lost 4 bases and 10 bases, in that order; junction bases with no gene match: 10. CDR3 in amino acids: CASSRGTGAPGAFF. The CDR3 coding sequence is TGCGCCAGCAGCCGAGGGACAGGGGCCCCAGGAGCTTTCTTT. Using reference TRBV5-1 and TRBJ1-1 for the parts outside the CDR3, the full variable domain is KAGVTQTPRYLIKTRGQQVTLSCSPISGHRSVSWYQQTPGQGLQFLFEYFSETQRNKGNFPGRFSGRQFSNSRSEMNVSTLELGDSALYLCASSRGTGAPGAFFGQGTRLTVV.

V and J are TRBV4-1 and TRBJ2-3; TRBD2 matches at 10 bases. CDR1 and CDR2 from the germline V gene are MGHRA and YSYEKL. This CDR3 is built from 17 residues. Germline trimming cut 3 bases from V and 4 bases from J; bases unmatched to any gene: 10. CDR3 sequence: CASSQTQAGGFSDTQYF. The CDR3 bases are TGCGCCAGCAGCCAGACACAAGCGGGGGGGTTTTCAGATACGCAGTATTTT.

J is TRBJ2-2 and V is TRBV6-6; D unclear. V lost 4 bases, J lost 6 bases, and 18 bases lay in between. The germline CDR1 and CDR2 sequences are MNHNY and SVGAGI (reference sequence). CDR3 size: 16 residues. This CDR3 reads CASSSIPPPMAGELFF. The CDR3 coding sequence is TGTGCCAGCAGTTCTATTCCCCCGCCGATGGCCGGGGAGCTGTTTTTT.